The 30 T cell receptor beta chains below all came from one sample that was sequenced in a study of blood T cells in healthy people across ages (dated by TCRdb to the mid-2010s). The library came from 5' RACE. The instrument was an Illumina HiSeq 2500. A second roughly 7 to 11 cycle PCR used a sample-barcoded 5' primer and a J-beta primer mix. TCRdb passed the public sequencing reads through fastp at Q25 and MiXCR, retaining productive beta sequences. Rows with one shared CDR3 protein collapse into an entry with the most common genes and DNA. For this sample there are about 1.4 million distinct CDR3 sequences; approximately 63% appear just once. The ten largest clones capture 6.5% to 8.5% of the sample. The source material was blood. Receptors originate from a man in his late teens or twenties in good health.

CDR3 sequence (DNA): TGTGCTAGTGGTTTCGAGCGGAATTATCAAGAGACCCAGTACTTC. Its protein is CASGFERNYQETQYF. V usage is TRBV12-5 and J usage is TRBJ2-5; D might be TRBD2 (5 bases). The V end was cut by 3 bases, the J end by 2 bases, with 13 bases between. The CDR3 spans 15 residues. Germline V gene lookup returns CDR1 LGHNT and CDR2 FRNRAP.

V usage is TRBV15 and J usage is TRBJ2-4; 7 nucleotides line up with TRBD2. The DNA end favors TRBJ2-7, so the J call may be wrong. Germline CDR1 reads LNHNV; CDR2 reads YYDKDF (reference sequence). This CDR3 spans 16 amino acids. CDR3 in amino acids: CATSRENIAGPYEQYF. The CDR3 DNA reads TGTGCCACCAGCAGAGAGAATATAGCGGGCCCCTACGAGCAGTACTTC.

This clonotype came up a few times. This sequence joins TRBV7-9 and TRBJ1-2; TRBD1 is a possible D gene (5 bases). The germline CDR1 and CDR2 sequences are SEHNR and FQNEAQ (reference sequence). V was clipped by 2 bases and J by 6 bases, with 13 bases between them. This CDR3 has 14 residues. The CDR3 DNA sequence: TGTGCCAGCAGCTTACCAGGGAGTGACGATGGCTACACCTTC. Amino acid sequence: CASSLPGSDDGYTF.

This chain uses TRBV7-9 with TRBJ1-6; TRBD1 matches 11 bases. CDR3 length equals 14 residues. Germline V lookup: CDR1 SEHNR, CDR2 FQNEAQ (reference sequence). V was clipped by 3 bases and J by 13 bases; unmatched bases: 5. CDR3 amino acids: CASSFRDRGDPLHF. DNA for the CDR3: TGTGCCAGCAGCTTCCGGGACAGGGGGGATCCCCTCCACTTT.

This clonotype has just a few counts. The V and J genes are TRBV4-1 and TRBJ2-3; 9 bases agree with TRBD2. CDR1 and CDR2 (germline): MGHRA, YSYEKL. J was trimmed by 5 bases and V by 4 bases; bases with no gene match: 10. The CDR3 spans 16 residues. The CDR3 region has the DNA TGCGCCAGCAGCCCCCGACTAGCGGAGGGGGGAGATACGCAGTATTTT. It codes for CASSPRLAEGGDTQYF.

Only a few counts were recorded for this clonotype. The chain combines TRBV4-2 with TRBJ2-6; no firm D call. The CDR3 length is 15 residues. Deletions cut 4 bases from V and 4 bases from J, with 11 bases between. From germline, CDR1 is LGHNA and CDR2 YNFKEQ. CDR3 protein: CASSPLTEGANVLTF. In DNA, the CDR3 is TGTGCCAGCAGCCCCTTGACGGAAGGGGCCAACGTCCTGACTTTC.

There are a few counts of this clonotype. The chain employs TRBV28 and TRBJ2-5; D is unresolved. From germline, CDR1 is MDHEN and CDR2 SYDVKM. This CDR3 is 15 amino acids long. V lost 1 base and J lost 5, with 14 bases in between. The CDR3 loop is CASSLYGKFSETQYF. CDR3 nucleotide sequence: TGTGCCAGCAGTTTATATGGGAAATTTAGTGAGACCCAGTACTTC.

The chain links TRBV4-1 to TRBJ1-2; 7 bases align to TRBD1. Germline trimming cut 0 bases from V and 9 bases from J; bases unmatched to any gene: 10. Looked up from germline, CDR1 is MGHRA and CDR2 is YSYEKL. CDR3 length: 15 amino acids. The CDR3: CASSQDPMTGSSYTF. In DNA, the CDR3 is TGCGCCAGCAGCCAAGATCCAATGACAGGGAGTAGCTACACCTTC.

As regards this clonotype: This may stem from a read error, because a much larger clone lies one nucleotide away. The chain has TRBV6-4 and TRBJ2-1; possibly TRBD1 for D (6 bases). The CDR3 loop spans 15 amino acids. The germline gives CDR1 MRHNA, CDR2 SNTAGT. V lost 2 bases, J lost 2 bases, and 10 bases lay in between. Here the CDR3 DNA reads TGTGCCAGCAGTGACAGCGAGGGGGCCTACAATGAGCAGTTCTTC. Translation gives CASSDSEGAYNEQFF.

The chain's CDR3 is CASSQTGQEREKLFF. As DNA, the CDR3 is TGCGCCAGCAGCCAAACAGGACAGGAGCGAGAAAAACTGTTTTTT. The rearrangement joins TRBV4-3 to TRBJ1-4, with 7 bases aligning to TRBD1. This CDR3 has 15 amino acids. After removal of 2 bases from V and 8 bases from J, the junction contained 8 bases not matched to a gene. The germline V gene has CDR1 LGHNA and CDR2 YSLEER.

For the CDR3, the DNA is TGTGCCAGCAGCCGTGGGGGGTACCCCTACGAGCAGTACTTC. It codes for CASSRGGYPYEQYF. The chain recombines TRBV7-9 with TRBJ2-5; D is possibly TRBD2 (6 bases). The assigned J gene may be wrong: the sequence end matches TRBJ2-7 better. The CDR3 has 14 amino acids. Germline V gene sequence: CDR1 SEHNR, CDR2 FQNEAQ (reference sequence).

The chain is built from TRBV6-1 and TRBJ1-4; D is unresolved. Looked up from germline, CDR1 is MNHNS and CDR2 is SASEGT. With 4 bases removed from V and 0 bases from J, the gap between germline ends came to 12 bases. The CDR3 is 16 residues long. The CDR3, as DNA: TGTGCCAGCAGTGTCTGGACCGGGACAACTAATGAAAAACTGTTTTTT. It specifies CASSVWTGTTNEKLFF.

In its sample, this clonotype was seen once. The chain is built from TRBV7-9 and TRBJ1-2; a weak D match, TRBD1 (5 bases). V was shortened by 2 bases and J by 7 bases, with 14 bases between the two germline ends. This CDR3 has 14 residues. Germline V CDR1 and CDR2: SEHNR, FQNEAQ (reference sequence). The CDR3 DNA reads TGTGCCAGCAGCTTATTTACGGGACCTGTTGGCTACACCTTC. As protein: CASSLFTGPVGYTF.

This clonotype was detected only a few times. The rearrangement uses TRBV20-1 and TRBJ2-5, with TRBD2 matching 12 bases. This CDR3 has 15 amino acids. J was trimmed by 4 bases and V by 2 bases; bases with no gene match: 5. CDR1 is DFQATT and CDR2 is SNEGSKA in the germline V gene (reference sequence). DNA for the CDR3: TGCAGTGCTAGACCGATGACTAGCGGGGGAGAGACCCAGTACTTC. Translating it yields CSARPMTSGGETQYF.

J is TRBJ2-7 and V is TRBV4-3; TRBD2 matches at 8 bases. The CDR3 has 18 amino acids. From germline, CDR1 is LGHNA and CDR2 YSLEER. After removal of 0 bases from V and 6 bases from J, the junction contained 16 bases not matched to a gene. Here the CDR3 reads CASSQDSVEGLGSVEQYF. The CDR3 DNA is TGCGCCAGCAGCCAAGATTCGGTTGAGGGACTAGGAAGCGTCGAGCAGTACTTC.

This clonotype was seen once. Germline is not matched at one junction end, which may reflect a read error. This chain connects TRBV4-1 to TRBJ2-6; the D gene is possibly TRBD2 (5 bases). Germline V gene sequence: CDR1 MGHRA, CDR2 YSYEKL. The CDR3 sequence is 20 residues long. The DNA for the CDR3 is TGCGCCGGCAGCCAAGAGGGAGACGCGCTTATAATCTCTGGGGCCAACGTCCTGACTTTC. It translates to CAGSQEGDALIISGANVLTF.

V and J are TRBV20-1 and TRBJ2-1; tentative D call: TRBD2 (6 bases). In germline, CDR1 is DFQATT, CDR2 SNEGSKA (reference sequence). The CDR3 has 15 residues. Trimming cost V 3 bases and J 1 base, with 13 bases left between them. The CDR3 sequence is CSARRGSPSYNEQFF. CDR3 sequence (DNA): TGCAGTGCTAGGCGGGGCAGCCCATCCTACAATGAGCAGTTCTTC.

The chain employs TRBV4-2 and TRBJ2-5, with 8 nucleotides matching TRBD1. The CDR3 extends over 17 amino acids. Germline CDR1 and CDR2: LGHNA and YNFKEQ. The trim removed 1 base at V and 11 bases at J, leaving 18 bases unmatched. The CDR3 coding sequence is TGTGCCAGCAGCCAAGTAGGGTGGGGGACAGGCGACGACCAGCAGTACTTC. It codes for CASSQVGWGTGDDQQYF.

The table lists this clonotype with a count of one. The rearrangement links TRBV20-1 to TRBJ2-1, with TRBD2 identical over 8 bases. CDR1 and CDR2 (germline): DFQATT, SNEGSKA (reference sequence). The J segment lost 5 bases and the V segment lost 0 bases, leaving 0 bases of the junction unmatched. This CDR3 region has 13 residues. The CDR3, as DNA: TGCAGTGCTAGAGAACTAGCGGACAATGAGCAGTTCTTC. Amino acid sequence: CSARELADNEQFF.

The chain employs TRBV27 and TRBJ2-7, with TRBD1 matching 9 bases. Per germline, CDR1 MNHEY and CDR2 SMNVEV (reference sequence). This CDR3 region has 14 residues. V gave up 5 bases and J gave up 7 bases; unmatched junction bases: 9. DNA of the CDR3: TGTGCCAGCAGTGCCCGGGACAGGGTTAGGGAGCAGTACTTC. This gives the protein CASSARDRVREQYF.

The chain has TRBV25-1 and TRBJ2-1, with D hard to call. Germline values: CDR1 MGHDK, CDR2 SYGVNS. Between the trimmed V and J ends, which lost 2 bases and 4 bases, there was a span of 15 bases. This CDR3 has 16 residues. CDR3: CASSETYVLRYNEQFF. CDR3 DNA sequence: TGTGCCAGCAGTGAAACCTACGTCCTAAGGTACAATGAGCAGTTCTTC.

This clonotype has more than one count but fewer than ten. The chain recombines TRBV15 with TRBJ2-3, with 11 positions matching TRBD2. The CDR3 spans 15 residues. Germline-derived CDR1 and CDR2 are LNHNV and YYDKDF (reference sequence). The J segment lost 6 bases and the V segment lost 0 bases, leaving 2 bases of the junction unmatched. The CDR3 reads CATSRELAGVDTQYF. Here the CDR3 DNA reads TGTGCCACCAGCAGAGAACTAGCGGGGGTGGATACGCAGTATTTT. Combining the CDR3 with reference TRBV15 and TRBJ2-3 gives the whole variable domain DAMVIQNPRYQVTQFGKPVTLSCSQTLNHNVMYWYQQKSSQAPKLLFHYYDKDFNNEADTPDNFQSRRPNTSFCFLDIRSPGLGDTAMYLCATSRELAGVDTQYFGPGTRLTVL.

The chain has TRBV12-3 or TRBV12-4 and TRBJ2-1, with TRBD2 matching over 8 bases. The length of the CDR3 is 16 residues. V was clipped by 3 bases and J by 4 bases; unmatched bases: 8. The CDR3 here is CASSFSERGPYNEQFF. The CDR3 DNA is TGTGCCAGCAGTTTTTCCGAGCGGGGGCCTTACAATGAGCAGTTCTTC.

The chain combines TRBV13 with TRBJ1-6; D unclear. This CDR3 has 14 amino acids. Per the germline V gene, CDR1 is PRHDT and CDR2 is FYEKMQ (reference sequence). The germline V and J ends were trimmed by 1 base and 7 bases, with 8 bases remaining between them. CDR3 in DNA: TGTGCCAGCAGCTTAGAACAGAGAAATTCACCCCTCCACTTT. Amino acid sequence: CASSLEQRNSPLHF.

This clonotype was observed a handful of times. This sequence joins TRBV4-1 and TRBJ2-4, with D perhaps assigned TRBD1 or TRBD2 (6 bases each). The CDR3 consists of 17 residues. V dropped 0 bases and J dropped 4 bases, with 16 bases sitting between them. Germline V gives CDR1 MGHRA, CDR2 YSYEKL. CDR3 sequence: CASSQDVSRGQKNIQYF. In DNA, the CDR3 is TGCGCCAGCAGCCAAGATGTGTCGCGGGGACAAAAAAACATTCAGTACTTC.

This clonotype was counted between two and nine times. This sequence joins TRBV20-1 and TRBJ2-4, with D unclear. The better agreement between TRBJ2-7 and the DNA end casts doubt on the J call. CDR3 length: 12 amino acids. CDR1 and CDR2 (germline): DFQATT, SNEGSKA (reference sequence). The CDR3 sequence: CSARGPGYEQYF. The CDR3 DNA reads as TGCAGTGCTAGGGGCCCGGGCTACGAGCAGTACTTC.

This clonotype was picked up a small number of times. This chain joins TRBV20-1 and TRBJ1-2; perhaps TRBD1 as D (5 bases). V lost 1 base to trimming and J lost 4 bases, with 13 bases between them. Per the germline V gene, CDR1 is DFQATT and CDR2 is SNEGSKA (reference sequence). The CDR3 is 14 amino acids. Here the CDR3 reads CSARGGIRPYGYTF. CDR3 in DNA: TGCAGTGCTAGAGGGGGGATCCGGCCCTATGGCTACACCTTC.

This chain uses TRBV29-1 with TRBJ2-1, with D perhaps matching TRBD2 (6 bases). Trimming removed 7 bases from V and 8 bases from J, with 21 bases in between. Per the germline V gene, CDR1 is SQVTM and CDR2 is ANQGSEA. This CDR3 comprises 14 residues. The CDR3 is CSATSGTGIDEQFF. CDR3 DNA sequence: TGCAGCGCAACGTCCGGGACTGGTATCGATGAGCAGTTCTTC.

This clonotype was counted between two and nine times. The V call is TRBV7-2, the J call TRBJ2-4; D not resolved. Germline V CDR1 and CDR2: SGHTA, FQGNSA. With 1 base removed from V and 0 bases from J, the gap between germline ends came to 13 bases. The CDR3 runs 17 residues. CDR3: CASSLVGSHIAKNIQYF. The DNA for the CDR3 is TGTGCCAGCAGCTTAGTCGGCAGTCATATAGCCAAAAACATTCAGTACTTC.

The chain carries TRBV11-2 and TRBJ2-7; weak D call: TRBD2 (6 bases). V was cut by 5 bases and J by 4 bases, with 18 bases left in between. The CDR3 is made up of 15 amino acids. Germline lookup yields CDR1 SGHAT and CDR2 FQNNGV. Written as DNA, the CDR3 is TGTGCCAGCAGCCGCCGCTGGGACTCAAATTACGAGCAGTACTTC. It translates to CASSRRWDSNYEQYF.